This passage covers 22 T cell receptor beta chains from one sample sequenced in a study of blood T cell repertoires in COVID-19. TCRdb's copy holds only in-frame clones and misses some; the assay was immunoSEQ multiplex PCR. The sample holds some 22,000 clones, less than 90% seen once. Specimen: peripheral blood. The receptors were gathered from a man in his sixties or seventies with COVID-19, enrolled during active disease.

This rearrangement joins TRBV15 to TRBJ1-1, with D possibly TRBD1 on 6 matching bases. The germline CDR1 and CDR2 sequences are LNHNV and YYDKDF (reference sequence). V lost 0 bases to trimming and J lost 4 bases, with 18 bases between them. There are 17 residues in the CDR3. The chain's CDR3 is CATSRDPGVGWPTEAFF. The CDR3 DNA reads TGTGCCACCAGCAGAGATCCAGGGGTAGGTTGGCCCACTGAAGCTTTCTTT.

This rearrangement joins TRBV6-5 to TRBJ1-2; D perhaps matches TRBD1 (6 bases). This CDR3 is 13 amino acids long. The germline CDR1 and CDR2 sequences are MNHEY and SVGAGI. Trimming cost V 2 bases and J 8 bases, with 12 bases left between them. The CDR3 DNA reads as TGTGCCAGCAGTTACGCCAGGGGAGACGGCTACACCTTC. Protein product: CASSYARGDGYTF.

This clone appeared a few times. The J gene is TRBJ1-1, the V gene TRBV6-1; D unclear. The germline V and J ends were trimmed by 1 base and 3 bases, with 18 bases remaining between them. CDR1 and CDR2 (germline): MNHNS, SASEGT. This CDR3 region has 17 residues. The CDR3 DNA reads TGTGCCAGCAGTGAAGGGACTAATATACTCTCCCACACTGAAGCTTTCTTT. It is translated as CASSEGTNILSHTEAFF.

V usage is TRBV18 and J usage is TRBJ1-2; TRBD1 is a possible D gene (6 bases). Trimming took off 1 base at V and 8 bases at J, with 17 bases between the two ends. CDR1 is KGHSH and CDR2 is LQKENI in the germline V gene. CDR3 length: 15 amino acids. CDR3 amino acids: CASSPQGEGYRGYTF. In DNA, the CDR3 is TGTGCCAGCTCACCACAGGGGGAAGGGTATCGCGGCTACACCTTC.

V is TRBV2 and J is TRBJ2-1; D is undetermined. V gave up 7 bases and J gave up 5 bases, with 6 bases separating them. The germline gives CDR1 SNHLY, CDR2 FYNNEI. There are 11 residues in the CDR3. As DNA, the CDR3 is TGTGCCAGCATCTTAAACAATGAGCAGTTCTTC. The encoded protein is CASILNNEQFF.

Here the CDR3 reads CASSLGLAGGDNEQFF. The CDR3 region has the DNA TGCGCCAGCAGCTTGGGACTAGCGGGAGGAGACAATGAGCAGTTCTTC. The gene calls are TRBV5-1 and TRBJ2-1; 13 nucleotides match TRBD2. In germline, CDR1 is SGHRS, CDR2 YFSETQ. V lost 0 bases to trimming and J lost 5 bases; unmatched junction nucleotides: 2. The CDR3 runs 16 residues.

The chain employs TRBV18 and TRBJ2-5, with 7 bases identical to TRBD1. This CDR3 spans 15 amino acids. Germline CDR1 KGHSH, CDR2 LQKENI. Unmatched junction bases numbered 8, after V lost 3 bases and J lost 4 bases. CDR3 sequence (DNA): TGTGCCAGCTCACCGGGTAGGGGGCTTGGAGAGACCCAGTACTTC. Protein: CASSPGRGLGETQYF. Based on the CDR3 plus reference TRBV18 and TRBJ2-5, the full variable domain is NAGVMQNPRHLVRRRGQEARLRCSPMKGHSHVYWYRQLPEEGLKFMVYLQKENIIDESGMPKERFSAEFPKEGPSILRIQQVVRGDSAAYFCASSPGRGLGETQYFGPGTRLLVL.

The chain recombines TRBV5-1 with TRBJ2-7; D gene ambiguous. The CDR3 length is 13 residues. Germline V gene lookup returns CDR1 SGHRS and CDR2 YFSETQ. V was trimmed by 0 bases and J by 7 bases, leaving 11 bases between them. The chain's CDR3 is CASSLVSSVEQYF. CDR3 nucleotide sequence: TGCGCCAGCAGCTTGGTCTCCTCGGTTGAGCAGTACTTC. Full variable domain (missing parts from reference TRBV5-1 and TRBJ2-7): KAGVTQTPRYLIKTRGQQVTLSCSPISGHRSVSWYQQTPGQGLQFLFEYFSETQRNKGNFPGRFSGRQFSNSRSEMNVSTLELGDSALYLCASSLVSSVEQYFGPGTRLTVT.

The V and J genes are TRBV5-1 and TRBJ1-6, with D maybe TRBD1 (6 bases). V was pared by 4 bases and J by 0 bases, with 20 bases between. Germline values: CDR1 SGHRS, CDR2 YFSETQ. The CDR3 length is 19 residues. The CDR3 loop reads CASSRRGANRSSYNSPLHF. CDR3 coding DNA: TGCGCCAGCAGCAGACGGGGGGCTAATCGGAGCTCCTATAATTCACCCCTCCACTTT.

This clone was detected only once. The genes are TRBV2 and TRBJ2-3; 7 bases align to TRBD2. V dropped 0 bases and J dropped 2; count of bases not matched to a gene: 8. Germline loops: CDR1 SNHLY, CDR2 FYNNEI. The CDR3 has 17 amino acids. The CDR3, as DNA: TGTGCCAGCAGTGAAGCGCTCTGGGAGGGTCTCACAGATACGCAGTATTTT. Translating it yields CASSEALWEGLTDTQYF.

This rearrangement joins TRBV6-5 to TRBJ1-6; 7 positions agree with TRBD1. The CDR3 contains 16 residues. With 0 bases clipped from V and 7 bases from J, the junction kept 6 bases outside the gene matches. Germline lookup yields CDR1 MNHEY and CDR2 SVGAGI. The CDR3 DNA follows: TGTGCCAGCAGTTACTCGGGACAGTCTCTGAATTCACCCCTCCACTTT. Protein sequence: CASSYSGQSLNSPLHF.

The chain recombines TRBV11-2 with TRBJ2-3; TRBD2 aligns across 8 bases. J was trimmed by 4 bases and V by 1 base; bases with no gene match: 4. Germline V CDR1 and CDR2: SGHAT, FQNNGV. The CDR3 contains 15 residues. CDR3 in amino acids: CASSLGAGGSDTQYF. The CDR3 DNA sequence: TGTGCCAGCAGCTTAGGTGCGGGAGGATCAGATACGCAGTATTTT.

This chain uses TRBV5-1 with TRBJ1-1, with 7 positions matching TRBD1. V was pared by 0 bases and J by 1 base, with 3 bases of the junction left unmatched. The CDR3 is 15 residues long. The V gene's germline CDR1 is SGHRS and CDR2 YFSETQ. CDR3 in amino acids: CASSLEGAGNTEAFF. The CDR3 DNA reads TGCGCCAGCAGCTTGGAGGGGGCGGGGAACACTGAAGCTTTCTTT.

J is TRBJ2-6 and V is TRBV30, with a tentative D call TRBD1 (6 bases). V was clipped by 5 bases and J by 9 bases, with 14 bases between them. This CDR3 is 13 amino acids long. Germline V gives CDR1 GTSNPN, CDR2 SVGIG (reference sequence). CDR3 in DNA: TGTGCCTGGGCTACCCGGGACATCAACGTCCTGACTTTC. Amino acids: CAWATRDINVLTF.

The V call is TRBV10-3, the J call TRBJ1-4; D possibly corresponds to TRBD1 (6 bases). Trimming cost V 6 bases and J 5 bases, with 16 bases left between them. Germline V gives CDR1 ENHRY, CDR2 SYGVKD. The CDR3 length is 15 residues. CDR3 bases: TGTGCCATCAGCGACGGGGGGCAGGGCAATGAAAAACTGTTTTTT. Its translation: CAISDGGQGNEKLFF.

The chain joins TRBV6-5 to TRBJ2-7; tentatively, D is TRBD1 (5 bases). Germline CDR1 is MNHEY and CDR2 is SVGAGI. The V gene lost 2 bases and the J gene lost 0 bases, with 5 bases spanning the gap. The CDR3 is 13 residues long. The CDR3 region has the DNA TGTGCCAGCAGTTACCAGGGCTCCTACGAGCAGTACTTC. Encoded protein: CASSYQGSYEQYF.

The chain is built from TRBV7-2 and TRBJ1-1; D gene unclear. This CDR3 has 15 residues. Germline V gene sequence: CDR1 SGHTA, CDR2 FQGNSA. V shed 5 bases and J shed 8 bases, with 21 bases lying between them. The CDR3 sequence is CASSITGGQLLEAFF. In DNA, the CDR3 is TGTGCCAGCAGCATAACCGGTGGGCAGCTTTTAGAAGCTTTCTTT.

This chain joins TRBV19 and TRBJ1-4; no clear D. There are 13 residues in the CDR3. In germline, CDR1 is LNHDA, CDR2 SQIVND (reference sequence). Trimming cost V 10 bases and J 7 bases, with 16 bases left between them. The CDR3 here is CATGRLGSEKLFF. The DNA of the CDR3 is TGTGCCACTGGACGACTGGGGAGTGAAAAACTGTTTTTT.

The sample holds a few counts of this clone. The chain is built from TRBV5-1 and TRBJ2-1, with a possible D match to TRBD1 (6 bases). This CDR3 spans 15 amino acids. Looked up from germline, CDR1 is SGHRS and CDR2 is YFSETQ. V lost 9 bases, J lost 0 bases, and 16 bases lay in between. Here the CDR3 DNA reads TGCGCCACCAAAGAACAGGGAAGCTCCTACAATGAGCAGTTCTTC. Amino acids: CATKEQGSSYNEQFF.

The genes are TRBV7-2 and TRBJ2-1; D ambiguous. This CDR3 region has 11 residues. Germline-derived CDR1 and CDR2 are SGHTA and FQGNSA. Trimming shortened V by 3 bases and J by 9 bases, and 6 bases separated the two germline ends. The CDR3 sequence is CASSFLAEQFF. The CDR3 region has the DNA TGTGCCAGCAGCTTCCTGGCTGAGCAGTTCTTC. The full variable domain, completed using reference TRBV7-2 and TRBJ2-1, is GAGVSQSPSNKVTEKGKDVELRCDPISGHTALYWYRQSLGQGLEFLIYFQGNSAPDKSGLPSDRFSAERTGGSVSTLTIQRTQQEDSAVYLCASSFLAEQFFGPGTRLTVL.

The chain links TRBV5-1 to TRBJ2-7; D gene unclear. The CDR3 is 13 residues long. Germline lookup yields CDR1 SGHRS and CDR2 YFSETQ. Trimming left V 3 bases short and J 4 bases short, with 11 bases between. Here the CDR3 DNA reads TGCGCCAGCAGCTATAGCAGCCAATACGAGCAGTACTTC. This gives the protein CASSYSSQYEQYF. The complete variable domain, with remaining parts taken from reference TRBV5-1 and TRBJ2-7, reads KAGVTQTPRYLIKTRGQQVTLSCSPISGHRSVSWYQQTPGQGLQFLFEYFSETQRNKGNFPGRFSGRQFSNSRSEMNVSTLELGDSALYLCASSYSSQYEQYFGPGTRLTVT.

The rearrangement joins TRBV6-5 to TRBJ1-6; D unclear. Trimming cost V 0 bases and J 6 bases, with 9 bases left between them. The germline gives CDR1 MNHEY, CDR2 SVGAGI. CDR3 length: 15 amino acids. The CDR3 protein is CASSYSSPSNSPLHF. The CDR3 DNA sequence: TGTGCCAGCAGTTACTCTAGTCCTAGTAATTCACCCCTCCACTTT.